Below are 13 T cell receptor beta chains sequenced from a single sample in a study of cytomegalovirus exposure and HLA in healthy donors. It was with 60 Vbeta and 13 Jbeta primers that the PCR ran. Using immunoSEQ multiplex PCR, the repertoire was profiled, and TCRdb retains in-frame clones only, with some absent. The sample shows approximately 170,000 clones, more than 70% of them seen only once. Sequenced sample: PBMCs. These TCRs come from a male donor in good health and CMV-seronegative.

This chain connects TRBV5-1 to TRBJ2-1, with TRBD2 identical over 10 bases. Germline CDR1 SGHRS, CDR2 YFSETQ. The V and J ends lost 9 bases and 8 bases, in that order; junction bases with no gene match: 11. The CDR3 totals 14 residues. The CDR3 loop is CATSSGGADDEQFF. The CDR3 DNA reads TGCGCCACCTCCAGCGGGGGGGCGGATGATGAGCAGTTCTTC.

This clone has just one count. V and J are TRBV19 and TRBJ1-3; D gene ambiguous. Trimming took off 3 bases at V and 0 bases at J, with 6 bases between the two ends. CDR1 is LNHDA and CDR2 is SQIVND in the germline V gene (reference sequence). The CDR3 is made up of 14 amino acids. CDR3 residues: CASSMGSSGNTIYF. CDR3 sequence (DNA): TGTGCCAGTAGTATGGGCAGCTCTGGAAACACCATATATTTT.

CDR3 amino acids: CSVSDRAHNYGYTF. The DNA of the CDR3 is TGCAGCGTGTCCGACAGAGCCCACAACTATGGCTACACCTTC. The J gene is TRBJ1-2, the V gene TRBV29-1, with D perhaps TRBD1 (5 bases). CDR1 and CDR2 (germline): SQVTM, ANQGSEA. Trimming left V 6 bases short and J 2 bases short, with 16 bases between. The CDR3 covers 14 residues.

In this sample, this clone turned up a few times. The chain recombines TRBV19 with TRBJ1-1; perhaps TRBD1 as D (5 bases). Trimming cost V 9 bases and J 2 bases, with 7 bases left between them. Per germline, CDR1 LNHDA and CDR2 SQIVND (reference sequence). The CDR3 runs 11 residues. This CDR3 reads CASTGNTEAFF. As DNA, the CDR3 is TGTGCCAGCACAGGCAACACTGAAGCTTTCTTT.

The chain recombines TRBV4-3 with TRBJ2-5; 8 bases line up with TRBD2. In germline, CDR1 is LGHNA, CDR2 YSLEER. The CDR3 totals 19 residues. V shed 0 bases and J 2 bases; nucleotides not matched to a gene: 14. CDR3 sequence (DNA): TGCGCCAGCAGCCAAGAGAGGGTGGGGACTAGTCGGGGTCAAGAGACCCAGTACTTC. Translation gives CASSQERVGTSRGQETQYF.

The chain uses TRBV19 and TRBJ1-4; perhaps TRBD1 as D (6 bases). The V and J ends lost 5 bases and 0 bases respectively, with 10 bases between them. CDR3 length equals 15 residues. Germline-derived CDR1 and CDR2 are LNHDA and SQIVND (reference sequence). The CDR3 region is CASSSDRPTNEKLFF. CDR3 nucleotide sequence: TGTGCCAGTAGTTCGGACAGACCAACTAATGAAAAACTGTTTTTT.

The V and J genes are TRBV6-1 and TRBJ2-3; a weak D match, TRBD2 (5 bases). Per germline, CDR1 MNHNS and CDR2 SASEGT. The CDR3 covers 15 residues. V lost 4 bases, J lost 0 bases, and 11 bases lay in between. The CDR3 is CASSAIASSTDTQYF. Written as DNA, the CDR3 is TGTGCCAGCAGTGCCATAGCGTCTAGCACAGATACGCAGTATTTT.

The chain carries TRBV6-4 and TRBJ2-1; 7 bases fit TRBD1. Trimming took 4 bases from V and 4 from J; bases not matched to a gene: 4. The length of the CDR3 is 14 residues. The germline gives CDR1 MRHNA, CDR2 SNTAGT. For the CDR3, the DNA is TGTGCCAGCAGTGTCGAGACAGGGTACAATGAGCAGTTCTTC. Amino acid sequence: CASSVETGYNEQFF.

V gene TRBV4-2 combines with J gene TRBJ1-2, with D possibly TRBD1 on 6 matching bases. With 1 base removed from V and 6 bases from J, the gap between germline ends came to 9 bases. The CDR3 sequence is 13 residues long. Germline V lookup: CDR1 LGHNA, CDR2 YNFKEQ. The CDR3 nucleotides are TGTGCCAGCAGCCAAGGGGCAGGGGATGGCTACACCTTC. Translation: CASSQGAGDGYTF.

CDR3 residues: CASSLYRGQGWETQYF. The CDR3 bases are TGTGCCAGCAGCTTGTATCGGGGACAGGGTTGGGAGACCCAGTACTTC. The chain is built from TRBV5-4 and TRBJ2-5; 9 bases map to TRBD1. Trimming at V came to 1 base and at J to 5 bases, leaving 9 bases not matched to a gene. The CDR3 totals 16 residues. Germline V gene data show CDR1 as SGHNT and CDR2 as YYREEE (reference sequence).

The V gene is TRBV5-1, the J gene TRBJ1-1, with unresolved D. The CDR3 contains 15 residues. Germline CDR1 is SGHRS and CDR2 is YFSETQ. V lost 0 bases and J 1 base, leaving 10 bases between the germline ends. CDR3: CASSLGRASNTEAFF. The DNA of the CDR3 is TGCGCCAGCAGCTTGGGGAGGGCCTCGAACACTGAAGCTTTCTTT.

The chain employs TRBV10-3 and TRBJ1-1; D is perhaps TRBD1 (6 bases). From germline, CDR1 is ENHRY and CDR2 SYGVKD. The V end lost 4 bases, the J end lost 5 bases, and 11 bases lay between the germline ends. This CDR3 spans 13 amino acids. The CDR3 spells CAISGRQETEAFF. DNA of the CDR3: TGTGCCATCAGTGGGAGACAGGAGACTGAAGCTTTCTTT.

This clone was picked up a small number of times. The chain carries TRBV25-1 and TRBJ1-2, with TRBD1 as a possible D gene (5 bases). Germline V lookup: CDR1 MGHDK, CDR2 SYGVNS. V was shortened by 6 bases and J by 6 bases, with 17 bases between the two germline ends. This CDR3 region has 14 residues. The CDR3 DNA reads TGTGCCAGCAGCAGGCGGGACGATTTGGATGGCTACACCTTC. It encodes CASSRRDDLDGYTF.